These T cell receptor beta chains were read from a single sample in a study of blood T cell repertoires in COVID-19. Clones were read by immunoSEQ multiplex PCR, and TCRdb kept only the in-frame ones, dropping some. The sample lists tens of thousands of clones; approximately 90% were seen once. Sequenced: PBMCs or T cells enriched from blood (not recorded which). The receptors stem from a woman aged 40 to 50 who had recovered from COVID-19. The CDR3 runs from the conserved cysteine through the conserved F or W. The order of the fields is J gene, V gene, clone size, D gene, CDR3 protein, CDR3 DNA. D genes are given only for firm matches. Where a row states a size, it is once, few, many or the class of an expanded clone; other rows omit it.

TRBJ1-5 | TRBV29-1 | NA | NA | CSVASQASNQPQHF | TGCAGCGTTGCATCCCAGGCTAGCAATCAGCCCCAGCATTTT
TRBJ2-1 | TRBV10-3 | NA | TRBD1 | CATRDREANEQFF | TGTGCCACCCGGGACAGGGAGGCAAATGAGCAGTTCTTC
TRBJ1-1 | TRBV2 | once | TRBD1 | CASSPPGQGPMNTEAFF | TGTGCCAGCAGTCCCCCGGGACAGGGCCCCATGAACACTGAAGCTTTCTTT
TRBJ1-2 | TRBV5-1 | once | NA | CASSREGDYGYTF | TGCGCCAGCAGCCGGGAGGGGGACTATGGCTACACCTTC
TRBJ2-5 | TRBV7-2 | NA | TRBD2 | CASSFPGGETQYF | TGTGCCAGCAGCTTCCCGGGAGGGGAGACCCAGTACTTC
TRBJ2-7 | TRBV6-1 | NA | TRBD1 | CASSEAWDRIYEQYF | TGTGCCAGCAGTGAAGCATGGGACAGGATTTACGAGCAGTACTTC
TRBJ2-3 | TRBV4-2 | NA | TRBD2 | CASSQVTLSGGATDTQYF | TGTGCCAGCAGCCAAGTTACCCTAAGCGGGGGGGCCACAGATACGCAGTATTTT
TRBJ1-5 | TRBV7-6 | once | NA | CASSLAANQPQHF | TGTGCCAGCAGCTTAGCGGCCAATCAGCCCCAGCATTTT
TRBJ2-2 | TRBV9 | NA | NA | CASSVVSENTGELFF | TGTGCCAGCAGCGTAGTATCAGAGAACACCGGGGAGCTGTTTTTT
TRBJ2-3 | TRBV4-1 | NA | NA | CASSQDKWPSLLDTQYF | TGCGCCAGCAGCCAAGATAAGTGGCCCTCTTTGCTGGATACGCAGTATTTT
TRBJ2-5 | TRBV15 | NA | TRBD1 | CATSRDDGPGGAKTQYF | TGTGCCACCAGCAGGGATGATGGCCCAGGGGGCGCGAAGACCCAGTACTTC
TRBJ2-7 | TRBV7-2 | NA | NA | CASSLARPGISEQYF | TGTGCCAGCAGCTTAGCGCGTCCAGGGATTAGCGAGCAGTACTTC
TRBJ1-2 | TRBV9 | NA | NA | CASSTRTVVYGYTF | TGTGCCAGCAGCACCCGGACAGTAGTCTATGGCTACACCTTC
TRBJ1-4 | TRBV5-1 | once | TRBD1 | CASSRDRGEDEKLFF | TGCGCCAGCAGCCGGGACAGAGGGGAGGATGAAAAACTGTTTTTT
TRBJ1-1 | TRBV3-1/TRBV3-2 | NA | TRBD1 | CASSRRQGMNTEAFF | TGTGCCAGCAGCCGTCGACAGGGAATGAACACTGAAGCTTTCTTT
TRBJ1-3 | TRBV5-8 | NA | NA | CGTGPSSGNTIYF | TGTGGCACAGGTCCAAGCTCTGGAAACACCATATATTTT
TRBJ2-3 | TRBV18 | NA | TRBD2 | CASSPYPSGGAVGTDTQYF | TGTGCCAGCTCACCGTATCCTAGCGGGGGGGCCGTAGGTACAGATACGCAGTATTTT
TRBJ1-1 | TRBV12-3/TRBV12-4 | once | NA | CASSPQGSTEAFF | TGTGCCAGCAGCCCTCAGGGGAGCACTGAAGCTTTCTTT
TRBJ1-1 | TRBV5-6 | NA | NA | CASSLSGGTEAFF | TGTGCCAGCAGCTTGTCGGGAGGCACTGAAGCTTTCTTT
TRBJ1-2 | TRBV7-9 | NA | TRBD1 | CASSRGQGYGYTF | TGTGCCAGCAGCCGGGGACAGGGGTATGGCTACACCTTC
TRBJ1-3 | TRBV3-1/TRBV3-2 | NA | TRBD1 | CASSQPTGGSGNTIYF | TGTGCCAGCAGCCAGCCAACAGGGGGCTCTGGAAACACCATATATTTT
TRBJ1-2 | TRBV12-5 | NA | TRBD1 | CASGLVQGDVGRYGYTF | TGTGCTAGTGGTTTGGTACAGGGGGATGTGGGACGGTATGGCTACACCTTC
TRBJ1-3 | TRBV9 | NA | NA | CASSVASSGNTIYF | TGTGCCAGCAGCGTAGCGAGCTCTGGAAACACCATATATTTT
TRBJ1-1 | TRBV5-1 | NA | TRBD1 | CASGQTGDVAEAFF | TGCGCCAGCGGTCAGACAGGGGATGTCGCTGAAGCTTTCTTT
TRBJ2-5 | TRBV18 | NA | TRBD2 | CASSTSGLGPETQYF | TGTGCCAGCTCAACGTCAGGACTAGGCCCGGAGACCCAGTACTTC
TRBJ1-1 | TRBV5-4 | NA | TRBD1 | CASSYGQVEAFF | TGTGCCAGCAGCTATGGACAGGTTGAAGCTTTCTTT
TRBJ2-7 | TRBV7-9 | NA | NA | CASSFVPYEQYF | TGTGCCAGCAGCTTCGTCCCCTACGAGCAGTACTTC
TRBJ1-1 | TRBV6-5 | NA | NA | CASSNEGGYTEAFF | TGTGCCAGCAGCAACGAAGGCGGGTACACTGAAGCTTTCTTT
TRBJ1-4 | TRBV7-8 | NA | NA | CASSLGGGTTNEKLFF | TGTGCCAGCAGCTTAGGGGGGGGTACTACTAATGAAAAACTGTTTTTT
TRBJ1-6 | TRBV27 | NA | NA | CASRRDIANSPLHF | TGTGCCAGCAGGCGAGACATCGCCAATTCACCCCTCCACTTT
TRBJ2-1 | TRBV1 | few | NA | CTSSPGLAGGYNEQFF | TGCACCAGCAGCCCGGGACTAGCGGGGGGGTACAATGAGCAGTTCTTC
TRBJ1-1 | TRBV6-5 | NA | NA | CASRLDRTNTEAFF | TGTGCCAGCAGGTTGGACAGAACAAACACTGAAGCTTTCTTT
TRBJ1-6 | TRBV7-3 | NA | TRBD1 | CARTGDYNSPLHF | TGTGCCAGGACAGGGGACTATAATTCACCCCTCCACTTT
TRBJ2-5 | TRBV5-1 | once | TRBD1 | CASLTGVQETQYF | TGCGCCAGCCTAACAGGGGTCCAAGAGACCCAGTACTTC
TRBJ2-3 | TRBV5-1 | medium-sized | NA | CASSRGDPSTDTQYF | TGCGCCAGCAGCCGGGGAGACCCTAGCACAGATACGCAGTATTTT
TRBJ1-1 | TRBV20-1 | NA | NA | CSATEGVGAFF | TGCAGTGCGACCGAAGGGGTAGGAGCTTTCTTT
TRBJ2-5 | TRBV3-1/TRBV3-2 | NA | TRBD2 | CASSLLAGAQETQYF | TGTGCCAGCAGCTTACTAGCGGGGGCACAAGAGACCCAGTACTTC
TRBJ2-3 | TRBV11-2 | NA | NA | CASSLDYGHTDTQYF | TGTGCCAGCAGCTTAGATTACGGACACACAGATACGCAGTATTTT
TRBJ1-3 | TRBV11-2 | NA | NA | CASSQGSSGNTIYF | TGTGCCAGCAGTCAGGGGTCCTCTGGAAACACCATATATTTT
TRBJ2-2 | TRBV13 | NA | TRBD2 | CASSLVGLAGYTGELFF | TGTGCCAGCAGCTTAGTAGGACTAGCGGGGTACACCGGGGAGCTGTTTTTT
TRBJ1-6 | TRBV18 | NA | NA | CASSQLGRTLHSPLHF | TGTGCCAGCTCACAGCTAGGGCGGACACTGCATTCACCCCTCCACTTT